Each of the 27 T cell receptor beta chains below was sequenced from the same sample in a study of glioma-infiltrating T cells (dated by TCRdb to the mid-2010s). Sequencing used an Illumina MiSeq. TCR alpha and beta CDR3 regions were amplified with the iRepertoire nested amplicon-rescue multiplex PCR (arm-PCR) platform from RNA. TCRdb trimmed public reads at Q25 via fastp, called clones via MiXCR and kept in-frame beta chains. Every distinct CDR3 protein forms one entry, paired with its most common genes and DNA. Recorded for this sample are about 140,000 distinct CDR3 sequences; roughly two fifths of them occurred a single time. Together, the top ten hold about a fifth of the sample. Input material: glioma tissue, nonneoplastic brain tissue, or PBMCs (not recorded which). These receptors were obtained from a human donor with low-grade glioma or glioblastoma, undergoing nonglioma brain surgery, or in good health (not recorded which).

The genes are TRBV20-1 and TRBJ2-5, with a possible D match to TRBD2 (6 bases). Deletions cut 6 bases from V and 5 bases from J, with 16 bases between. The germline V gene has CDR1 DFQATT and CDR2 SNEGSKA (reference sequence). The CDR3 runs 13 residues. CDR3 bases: TGCAGTGCCATACACGGGAGTTCGGAGACCCAGTACTTC. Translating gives CSAIHGSSETQYF.

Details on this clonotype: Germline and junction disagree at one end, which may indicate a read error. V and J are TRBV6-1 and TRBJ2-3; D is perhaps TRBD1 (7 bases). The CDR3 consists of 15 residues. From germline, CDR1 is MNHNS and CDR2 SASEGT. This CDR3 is CASNPQGRLTDAQYF. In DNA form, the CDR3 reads TGTGCCAGCAATCCACAGGGGAGGCTAACAGATGCGCAGTATTTT.

CDR3 sequence reads: CASRATSSSYNEQYF. For the CDR3, the DNA is TGTGCCAGCAGGGCGACATCAAGCTCCTACAATGAGCAGTACTTC. The chain is built from TRBV28 and TRBJ2-7, with no clear D. Germline loops: CDR1 MDHEN, CDR2 SYDVKM. V lost 6 bases and J lost 7, with 22 bases in between. This CDR3 is built from 15 residues.

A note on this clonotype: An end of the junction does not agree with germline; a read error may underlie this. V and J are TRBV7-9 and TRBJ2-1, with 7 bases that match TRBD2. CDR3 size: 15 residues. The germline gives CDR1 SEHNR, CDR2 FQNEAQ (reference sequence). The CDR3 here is CARSPLREGYNEQFF. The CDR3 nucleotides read TGTGCCCGCAGCCCCTTGAGGGAGGGCTACAATGAGCAGTTCTTC.

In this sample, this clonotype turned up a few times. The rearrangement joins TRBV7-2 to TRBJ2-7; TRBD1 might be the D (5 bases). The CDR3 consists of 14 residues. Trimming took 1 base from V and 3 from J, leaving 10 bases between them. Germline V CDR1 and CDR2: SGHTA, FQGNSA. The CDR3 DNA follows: TGTGCCAGCAGCTTAGGGCAGGGTTACTACGAGCAGTACTTC. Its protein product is CASSLGQGYYEQYF.

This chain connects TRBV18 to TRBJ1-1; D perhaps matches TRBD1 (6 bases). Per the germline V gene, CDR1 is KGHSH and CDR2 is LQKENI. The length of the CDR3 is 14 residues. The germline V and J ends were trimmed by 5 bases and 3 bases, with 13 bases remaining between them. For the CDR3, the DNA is TGTGCCAGCTCAGCGACAGGAGGAGACACTGAAGCTTTCTTT. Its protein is CASSATGGDTEAFF.

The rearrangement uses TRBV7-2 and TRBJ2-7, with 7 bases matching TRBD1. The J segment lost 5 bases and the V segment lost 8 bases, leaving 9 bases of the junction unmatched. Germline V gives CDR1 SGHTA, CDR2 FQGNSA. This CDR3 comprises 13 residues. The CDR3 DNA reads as TGTGCCAGCGGGCACAGGGGAGTCAACGAGCAGTACTTC. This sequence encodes CASGHRGVNEQYF.

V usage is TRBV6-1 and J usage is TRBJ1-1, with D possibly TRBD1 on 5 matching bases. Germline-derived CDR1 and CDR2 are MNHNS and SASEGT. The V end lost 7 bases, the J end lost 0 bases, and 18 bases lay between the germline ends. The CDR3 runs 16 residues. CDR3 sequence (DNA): TGTGCCAGCATCCCGGGACTGGACCATATGAACACTGAAGCTTTCTTT. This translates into CASIPGLDHMNTEAFF.

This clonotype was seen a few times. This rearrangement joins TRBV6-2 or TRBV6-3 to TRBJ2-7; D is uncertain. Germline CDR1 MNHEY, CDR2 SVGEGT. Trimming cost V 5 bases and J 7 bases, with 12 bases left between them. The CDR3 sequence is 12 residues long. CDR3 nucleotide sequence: TGTGCCAGCAGTGGACCCATCGGGGAGCAGTACTTC. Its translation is CASSGPIGEQYF.

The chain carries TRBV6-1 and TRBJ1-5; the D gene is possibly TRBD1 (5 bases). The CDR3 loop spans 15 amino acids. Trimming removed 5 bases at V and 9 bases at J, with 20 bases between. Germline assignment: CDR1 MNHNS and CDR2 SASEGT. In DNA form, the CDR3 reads TGTGCCAGCAGTCCCCAGCAGGGCTCCGTCGGGCCCCAGCATTTT. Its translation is CASSPQQGSVGPQHF.

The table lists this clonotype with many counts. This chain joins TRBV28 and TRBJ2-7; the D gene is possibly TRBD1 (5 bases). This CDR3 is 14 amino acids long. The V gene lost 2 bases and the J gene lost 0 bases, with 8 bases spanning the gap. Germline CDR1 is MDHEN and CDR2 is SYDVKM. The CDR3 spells CASSLTDSSYEQYF. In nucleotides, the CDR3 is TGTGCCAGCAGTTTAACCGACAGCTCCTACGAGCAGTACTTC.

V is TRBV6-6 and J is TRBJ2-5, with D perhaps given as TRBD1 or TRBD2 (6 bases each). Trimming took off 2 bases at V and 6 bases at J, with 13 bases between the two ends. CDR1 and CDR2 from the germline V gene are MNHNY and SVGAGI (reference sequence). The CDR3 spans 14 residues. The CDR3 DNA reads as TGTGCCAGCAGTTACGGTGGAGGGGGAAAGACCCAGTACTTC. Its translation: CASSYGGGGKTQYF.

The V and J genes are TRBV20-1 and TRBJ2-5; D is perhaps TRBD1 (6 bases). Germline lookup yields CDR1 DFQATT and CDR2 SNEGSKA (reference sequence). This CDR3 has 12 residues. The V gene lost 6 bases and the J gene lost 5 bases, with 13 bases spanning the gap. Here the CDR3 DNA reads TGCAGTGCCCAGGGGAACTCTGAGACCCAGTACTTC. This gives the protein CSAQGNSETQYF.

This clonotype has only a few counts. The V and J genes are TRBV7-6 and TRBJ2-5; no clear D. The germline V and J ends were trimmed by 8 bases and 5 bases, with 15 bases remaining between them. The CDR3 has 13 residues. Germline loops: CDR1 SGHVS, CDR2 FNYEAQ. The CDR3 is CASSRSITETQYF. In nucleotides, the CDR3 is TGTGCCAGCTCCCGGTCCATCACCGAGACCCAGTACTTC.

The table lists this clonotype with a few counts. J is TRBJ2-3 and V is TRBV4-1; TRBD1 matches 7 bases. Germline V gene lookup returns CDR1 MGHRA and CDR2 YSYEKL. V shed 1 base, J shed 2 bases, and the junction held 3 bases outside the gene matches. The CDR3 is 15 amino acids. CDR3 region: CASSQGQGSTDTQYF. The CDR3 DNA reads TGCGCCAGCAGCCAAGGACAGGGATCCACAGATACGCAGTATTTT.

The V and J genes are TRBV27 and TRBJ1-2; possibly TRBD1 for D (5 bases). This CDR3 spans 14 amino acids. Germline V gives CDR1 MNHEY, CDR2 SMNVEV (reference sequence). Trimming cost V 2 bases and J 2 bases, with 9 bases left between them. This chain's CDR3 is CASSLNRQNYGYTF. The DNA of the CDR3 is TGTGCCAGCAGTTTAAATCGACAGAACTATGGCTACACCTTC.

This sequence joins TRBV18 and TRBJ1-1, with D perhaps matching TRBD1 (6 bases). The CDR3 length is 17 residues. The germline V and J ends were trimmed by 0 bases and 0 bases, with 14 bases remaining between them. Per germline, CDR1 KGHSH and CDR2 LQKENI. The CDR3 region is CASSPPGQTFMNTEAFF. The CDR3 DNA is TGTGCCAGCTCACCACCGGGACAAACCTTCATGAACACTGAAGCTTTCTTT.

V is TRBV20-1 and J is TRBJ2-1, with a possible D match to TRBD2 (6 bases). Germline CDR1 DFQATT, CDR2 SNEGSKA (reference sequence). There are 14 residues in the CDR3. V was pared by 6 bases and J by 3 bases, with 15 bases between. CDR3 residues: CSAPAGPDYNEQFF. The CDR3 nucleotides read TGCAGTGCCCCAGCGGGCCCCGACTACAATGAGCAGTTCTTC.

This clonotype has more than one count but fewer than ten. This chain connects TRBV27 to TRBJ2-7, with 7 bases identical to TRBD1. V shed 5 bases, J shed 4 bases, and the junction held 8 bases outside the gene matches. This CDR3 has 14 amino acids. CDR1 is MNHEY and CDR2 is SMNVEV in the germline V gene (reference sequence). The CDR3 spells CASSKLGTAYEQYF. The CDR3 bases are TGTGCCAGCAGTAAACTAGGGACAGCTTACGAGCAGTACTTC.

CDR3 amino acids: CSALGRTALNTEAFF. The CDR3 bases are TGCAGTGCCCTGGGACGGACAGCTTTGAACACTGAAGCTTTCTTT. The chain couples TRBV20-1 to TRBJ1-1; tentative D call: TRBD1 (6 bases). The CDR3 length is 15 residues. V was shortened by 6 bases and J by 0 bases, with 17 bases between the two germline ends. Germline CDR1 and CDR2: DFQATT and SNEGSKA (reference sequence).

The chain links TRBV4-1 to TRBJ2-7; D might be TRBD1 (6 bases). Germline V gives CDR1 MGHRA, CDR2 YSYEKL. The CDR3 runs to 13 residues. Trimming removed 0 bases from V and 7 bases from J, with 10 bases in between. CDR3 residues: CASSQDRGEEQYF. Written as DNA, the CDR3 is TGCGCCAGCAGCCAAGACAGGGGTGAGGAGCAGTACTTC.

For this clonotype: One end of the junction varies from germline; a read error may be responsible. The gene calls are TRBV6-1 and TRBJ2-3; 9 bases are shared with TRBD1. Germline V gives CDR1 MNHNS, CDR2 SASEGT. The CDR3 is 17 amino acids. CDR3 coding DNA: TGTGCCAGCAGTAAAGCGGTACCGGGACAGGGCGCAGATACGCAGTATTTT. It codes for CASSKAVPGQGADTQYF.

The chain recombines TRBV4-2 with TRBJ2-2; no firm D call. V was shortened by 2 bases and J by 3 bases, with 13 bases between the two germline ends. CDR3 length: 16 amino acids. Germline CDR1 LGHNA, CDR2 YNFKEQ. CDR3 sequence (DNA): TGTGCCAGCAGCCAAACGGGTTTTGCGGACACCGGGGAGCTGTTTTTT. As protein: CASSQTGFADTGELFF.

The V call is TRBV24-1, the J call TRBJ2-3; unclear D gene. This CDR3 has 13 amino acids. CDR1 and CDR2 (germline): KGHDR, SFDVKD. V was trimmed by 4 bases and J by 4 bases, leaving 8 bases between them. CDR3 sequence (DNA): TGTGCCACCAGTGACTCACGGCCAGATACGCAGTATTTT. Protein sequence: CATSDSRPDTQYF.

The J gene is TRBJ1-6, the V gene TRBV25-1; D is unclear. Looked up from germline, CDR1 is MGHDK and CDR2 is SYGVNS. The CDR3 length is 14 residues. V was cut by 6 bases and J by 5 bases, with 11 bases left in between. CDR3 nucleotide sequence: TGTGCCAGCAGCCCGGACGGAGATAATTCACCCCTCCACTTT. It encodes CASSPDGDNSPLHF.

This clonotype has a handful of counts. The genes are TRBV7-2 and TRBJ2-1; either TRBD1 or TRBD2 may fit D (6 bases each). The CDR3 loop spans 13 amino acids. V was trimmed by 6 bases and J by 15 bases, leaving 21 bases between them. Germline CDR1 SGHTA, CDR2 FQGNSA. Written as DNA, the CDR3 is TGTGCCAGCAGACAACGGGGGCGGGATCAACTGTTCTTC. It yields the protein CASRQRGRDQLFF.

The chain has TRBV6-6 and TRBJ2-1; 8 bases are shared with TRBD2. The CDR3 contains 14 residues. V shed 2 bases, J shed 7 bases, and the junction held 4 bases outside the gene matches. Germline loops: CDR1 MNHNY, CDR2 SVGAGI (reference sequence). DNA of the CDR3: TGTGCCAGCAGTTACCGGGGGGGCGAGAATGAGCAGTTCTTC. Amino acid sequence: CASSYRGGENEQFF.